This TCR beta chain was captured in a study of T cells in Graves' hyperthyroidism and ophthalmopathy. The CDR3 is 14 residues long. The trim removed 3 bases at V and 6 bases at J, leaving 2 bases unmatched. Amplified TCR beta CDR3 regions came from RNA transcripts. The HTBI primer set drove a first-round RT-PCR of the TCR CDR3. TCRdb fed the multiplex PCR reads into MiXCR, producing one record per CDR3 protein. The data contain 750,000 to 900,000 distinct CDR3 sequences, roughly 40% of them singletons. On the basis of clinical symptoms, serum thyroxine and TRAb, thyroid ultrasound and orbital computed tomography, diagnoses were made.

Sequencing was carried out using blood. The rearrangement links TRBV12-3 or TRBV12-4 to TRBJ2-3, with 11 bases identical to TRBD2. The clonotype was recovered from a man between 18 and 35 years old with Graves' hyperthyroidism. The CDR3 region has the DNA TGTGCCAGCAGTTTTAGCGGGAGGGCGGATACGCAGTATTTT. This gives the protein CASSFSGRADTQYF.